One and the same sample provided the 10 T cell receptor beta chains below, sequenced in a study of OX40 agonist ivuxolimab in advanced cancers. Produced via immunoSEQ multiplex PCR; TCRdb's table is partial and in-frame only. The sample lists tens of thousands of clones, 89% occurring once. Sequences were derived from CD4+ or CD8+ T cells sorted from blood, sampled in a trial of the OX40 agonist ivuxolimab. The source is an adult with an advanced solid tumor such as melanoma, head and neck, liver or kidney cancer.

The chain uses TRBV5-4 and TRBJ2-1, with TRBD1 matching over 7 bases. This CDR3 spans 14 amino acids. CDR1 SGHNT and CDR2 YYREEE come from the germline V gene (reference sequence). V was pared by 4 bases and J by 4 bases, with 5 bases of the junction left unmatched. In nucleotides, the CDR3 is TGTGCCAGCAGCCCCGGGACAGTTTACAATGAGCAGTTCTTC. This translates into CASSPGTVYNEQFF.

The rearrangement joins TRBV7-9 to TRBJ1-1, with D hard to call. There are 12 residues in the CDR3. V was pared by 1 base and J by 10 bases, with 10 bases between. CDR1 SEHNR and CDR2 FQNEAQ come from the germline V gene (reference sequence). CDR3 region: CASSLDGSGAFF. CDR3 in DNA: TGTGCCAGCAGCTTAGATGGGAGCGGAGCTTTCTTT.

J is TRBJ1-6 and V is TRBV7-2; unclear D gene. This CDR3 contains 13 residues. V lost 3 bases to trimming and J lost 7 bases, with 7 bases between them. Germline assignment: CDR1 SGHTA and CDR2 FQGNSA. In nucleotides, the CDR3 is TGTGCCAGCAGCTTGTACACGAATTCACCCCTCCACTTT. It specifies CASSLYTNSPLHF.

The chain is built from TRBV19 and TRBJ1-2; D not certain. V was clipped by 5 bases and J by 6 bases, with 19 bases between them. Germline V gene sequence: CDR1 LNHDA, CDR2 SQIVND (reference sequence). The CDR3 contains 15 residues. The CDR3 nucleotides read TGTGCCAGTAGTGCCCAAACGGGGAGCCGTAATGGCTACACCTTC. Translated: CASSAQTGSRNGYTF.

The chain links TRBV7-6 to TRBJ2-1; TRBD2 matches 14 bases. With 5 bases clipped from V and 7 bases from J, the junction kept 7 bases outside the gene matches. This CDR3 has 16 amino acids. The germline V gene encodes CDR1 SGHVS and CDR2 FNYEAQ. This CDR3 reads CASSPTGTSGSNEQFF. The CDR3, as DNA: TGTGCCAGCAGCCCAACCGGGACTAGCGGGAGTAATGAGCAGTTCTTC.

The CDR3 sequence is CASSVGTSGASYEQYF. The CDR3 DNA is TGTGCCAGCAGCGTGGGGACTAGCGGGGCGTCCTACGAGCAGTACTTC. The chain couples TRBV9 to TRBJ2-7, with TRBD2 matching 13 bases. The CDR3 runs to 16 residues. V trimming: 2 bases; J trimming: 1 base; junction bases outside the gene matches: 3. The germline V gene encodes CDR1 SGDLS and CDR2 YYNGEE.

The chain joins TRBV7-2 to TRBJ1-4; maybe TRBD1 (5 bases). The CDR3 length is 13 residues. CDR1 and CDR2 from the germline V gene are SGHTA and FQGNSA. The V end was cut by 1 base, the J end by 8 bases, with 8 bases between. The CDR3 nucleotides read TGTGCCAGCAGCTTAGAGGGACGAGAAAAACTGTTTTTT. This codes for CASSLEGREKLFF.

The chain recombines TRBV18 with TRBJ1-1, with D perhaps matching TRBD1 (5 bases). The germline gives CDR1 KGHSH, CDR2 LQKENI. The CDR3 loop spans 12 amino acids. V was clipped by 6 bases and J by 11 bases, with 16 bases between them. The CDR3 DNA sequence: TGTGCCAGCTCCCCCGGTGAGGGACGGGCTTTCTTT. This translates into CASSPGEGRAFF.

This chain connects TRBV7-2 to TRBJ1-2; the D gene is possibly TRBD1 (5 bases). CDR3 length: 14 residues. Trimming stripped 5 bases from V and 5 bases from J, with 15 bases between. The germline V gene encodes CDR1 SGHTA and CDR2 FQGNSA. DNA of the CDR3: TGTGCCAGCAGCCTAGACAGACTAGGATATGGCTACACCTTC. This gives the protein CASSLDRLGYGYTF.

The rearrangement links TRBV27 to TRBJ1-1; D is possibly TRBD1 (6 bases). Trimming removed 4 bases at V and 2 bases at J, with 11 bases between. The V gene's germline CDR1 is MNHEY and CDR2 SMNVEV (reference sequence). This CDR3 spans 14 amino acids. This CDR3 is CASSSAGENTEAFF. The CDR3 DNA reads as TGTGCCAGCAGTTCGGCAGGGGAAAACACTGAAGCTTTCTTT.